This is a list of T cell receptor beta chains from one sample in a study of cytomegalovirus exposure and HLA in healthy donors. TCRdb keeps only in-frame clones here, not all; method: immunoSEQ multiplex PCR. The sample consists of 100,000 to 120,000 clones, approximately 78% of them appearing once. Input material: PBMCs. Receptor source: a woman in her 30s in good health and CMV-seronegative. The CDR3 runs from the conserved cysteine through the conserved F or W. D genes are given only for firm matches. A clone size is listed for some rows: how often the clone was seen (once, few, many), or a class if it is expanded.

v_call: TRBV29-1; clone_size: NA; j_call: TRBJ2-1; d_call: TRBD2; cdr3_nt: TGCAGCGTTATGGGGAGCGGGGGTATCTACAATGAGCAGTTCTTC; cdr3_aa: CSVMGSGGIYNEQFF
v_call: TRBV6-5; clone_size: NA; j_call: TRBJ1-1; d_call: TRBD1; cdr3_nt: TGTGCCAGCAGAACCGGGACAGACTACACTGAAGCTTTCTTT; cdr3_aa: CASRTGTDYTEAFF
v_call: TRBV7-6; clone_size: NA; j_call: TRBJ2-7; d_call: NA; cdr3_nt: TGTGCCAGCAGCTTCTCGCAGGGCTCCTACGAGCAGTACTTC; cdr3_aa: CASSFSQGSYEQYF
v_call: TRBV6-4; clone_size: NA; j_call: TRBJ2-1; d_call: TRBD2; cdr3_nt: TGTGCCAGCCGCGGGGGACCCTACAATGAGCAGTTCTTC; cdr3_aa: CASRGGPYNEQFF
v_call: TRBV7-3; clone_size: NA; j_call: TRBJ2-2; d_call: TRBD1; cdr3_nt: TGTGCCAGCAGCCCAAGACAGGGCGGCACCGGGGAGCTGTTTTTT; cdr3_aa: CASSPRQGGTGELFF
v_call: TRBV15; clone_size: few; j_call: TRBJ2-1; d_call: NA; cdr3_nt: TGTGCCACCAGCAGAGATTTCGGGGGAGTCGGCAATGAGCAGTTCTTC; cdr3_aa: CATSRDFGGVGNEQFF
v_call: TRBV30; clone_size: NA; j_call: TRBJ2-2; d_call: TRBD1; cdr3_nt: TGTGCCCGGGACTTAATGGACAGGGTGCCCGGGGAGCTGTTTTTT; cdr3_aa: CARDLMDRVPGELFF
v_call: TRBV10-3; clone_size: NA; j_call: TRBJ2-7; d_call: NA; cdr3_nt: TGTGCCATCCTAGGGGGTCAGGGCTACGAGCAGTACTTC; cdr3_aa: CAILGGQGYEQYF
v_call: TRBV7-7; clone_size: NA; j_call: TRBJ2-7; d_call: NA; cdr3_nt: TGTGCTAGCAGAACCACGGCAGGGCCTTCCTACGAGCAGTACTTC; cdr3_aa: CASRTTAGPSYEQYF
v_call: TRBV6-6; clone_size: NA; j_call: TRBJ1-1; d_call: NA; cdr3_nt: TGTGCCAGCAGTTACTCACCTGGGGGGTACACTGAAGCTTTCTTT; cdr3_aa: CASSYSPGGYTEAFF
v_call: TRBV29-1; clone_size: few; j_call: TRBJ2-1; d_call: NA; cdr3_nt: TGCAGCGTTGAAGATCTTACCGGGGATACCTACAATGAGCAGTTCTTC; cdr3_aa: CSVEDLTGDTYNEQFF
v_call: TRBV28; clone_size: NA; j_call: TRBJ2-7; d_call: NA; cdr3_nt: TGTGCCAGCACCTCCAACATCGCCTACGAGCAGTACTTC; cdr3_aa: CASTSNIAYEQYF
v_call: TRBV4-3; clone_size: NA; j_call: TRBJ1-1; d_call: TRBD1; cdr3_nt: TGCGCCAGCAGCCACCTAGGGACAGAAGAAGACACTGAAGCTTTCTTT; cdr3_aa: CASSHLGTEEDTEAFF
v_call: TRBV13; clone_size: NA; j_call: TRBJ2-5; d_call: NA; cdr3_nt: TGTGCCAGCAGCTTACGGGGGCAAGAGACCCAGTACTTC; cdr3_aa: CASSLRGQETQYF
v_call: TRBV10-3; clone_size: NA; j_call: TRBJ2-3; d_call: TRBD2; cdr3_nt: TGTGCCATCAGCCCAGGACTAGCGGCAGATACGCAGTATTTT; cdr3_aa: CAISPGLAADTQYF
v_call: TRBV6-6; clone_size: NA; j_call: TRBJ1-5; d_call: NA; cdr3_nt: TGTGCCAGCAGTGGGACACTCCTTTGGAATCAGCCCCAGCATTTT; cdr3_aa: CASSGTLLWNQPQHF
v_call: TRBV29-1; clone_size: NA; j_call: TRBJ2-3; d_call: TRBD1; cdr3_nt: TGCAGCGTTGGGGACAGGGGCCGCACAGATACGCAGTATTTT; cdr3_aa: CSVGDRGRTDTQYF
v_call: TRBV29-1; clone_size: NA; j_call: TRBJ2-5; d_call: TRBD1; cdr3_nt: TGCAGCGTTGCGACAGGGTCAGAGACCCAGTACTTC; cdr3_aa: CSVATGSETQYF
v_call: TRBV2; clone_size: NA; j_call: TRBJ1-3; d_call: NA; cdr3_nt: TGTGCCAGCAGTCTGACAGACTCTGGAAACACCATATATTTT; cdr3_aa: CASSLTDSGNTIYF
v_call: TRBV4-3; clone_size: NA; j_call: TRBJ1-5; d_call: NA; cdr3_nt: TGCGCCAGCAGCCAAGATCGGGCGGGCTATAGCAATCAGCCCCAGCATTTT; cdr3_aa: CASSQDRAGYSNQPQHF